The 4 T cell receptor beta chains below come from one sample, sequenced in a study of vaccination and CD4 T cells after COVID-19 (dated by TCRdb to between 2022 and 2023). The treatment or condition tag for this specimen amounts to: approximately 10-day PBMC culture with coronavirus spike peptide pools or control peptides (ViraFEST assay). The antigens of these receptors remain unknown. The library was obtained by PCR. TCRdb shows the sequencer as Illumina iSeq 100. At the Johns Hopkins FTIC core, DNA from the cultured CD4+ T cells underwent TCR sequencing with the Oncomine TCR Beta short-read assay. Using fastp trimming at Q25 and MiXCR clonotype assembly, TCRdb reanalyzed the public sequencing data and kept in-frame beta chains. When rows share a CDR3 protein, they turn into one entry using the most common DNA and genes. This sample has 27,000 or so distinct CDR3 sequences in its table, and 49% of those were observed once. The top ten constitute under 6.5% of the sample.

The material sequenced was CD4+ T cells from blood, cultured in vitro. All receptors come from a human donor who had recovered from COVID-19.

The CDR3 is CASSLLSRSDYNEQFF. CDR3 DNA: TGTGCCAGCAGCCTCCTTTCGCGATCGGACTACAATGAGCAGTTCTTC. V usage is TRBV7-9 and J usage is TRBJ2-1; D call uncertain. The CDR3 extends over 16 amino acids. V shed 5 bases and J shed 3 bases, with 17 bases lying between them. Germline CDR1 and CDR2: SEHNR and FQNEAQ (reference sequence).

A single count supports this clonotype. This chain joins TRBV9 and TRBJ1-1; 11 bases map to TRBD1. Trimming took 4 bases from V and 4 from J; bases not matched to a gene: 6. The length of the CDR3 is 15 residues. Germline CDR1 SGDLS, CDR2 YYNGEE. The CDR3 coding sequence is TGTGCCAGCAGCCCAGACGGGACAGGGGGCACTGAAGCTTTCTTT. This gives the protein CASSPDGTGGTEAFF.

This clonotype came up a few times. V and J are TRBV20-1 and TRBJ2-1; the match to TRBD2 covers 8 bases. Germline lookup yields CDR1 DFQATT and CDR2 SNEGSKA (reference sequence). The CDR3 runs 13 residues. Trimming took 6 bases from V and 7 from J; bases not matched to a gene: 8. CDR3 in DNA: TGCAGTGCCCCGGCGGGGGGCCGTAATGAGCAGTTCTTC. The encoded protein is CSAPAGGRNEQFF.

This chain links TRBV6-5 with TRBJ1-2; D ambiguous. The germline V gene has CDR1 MNHEY and CDR2 SVGAGI. V lost 3 bases and J lost 8, with 13 bases in between. The CDR3 length is 13 residues. The CDR3 region has the DNA TGTGCCAGCAGTTATATCCTGTCTGAGGGCTACACCTTC. It translates to CASSYILSEGYTF.